The 2 T cell receptor beta chains presented below share a single source sample, sequenced in a study of identifying expanded T cells in peripheral blood. Data came from immunoSEQ multiplex PCR; TCRdb stores just in-frame clones and leaves some out. This sample has about 91,000 clones; 70% to 90% occur once, and the top ten carry about 4%. Sequences were obtained from blood. The receptors derive from a person aged 18 to 70 in good health.

This clone was found once. The rearrangement links TRBV5-6 to TRBJ2-1, with D maybe TRBD1 (5 bases). The CDR3 has 14 residues. V was clipped by 8 bases and J by 9 bases, with 21 bases between them. Germline V lookup: CDR1 SGHDT, CDR2 YYEEEE. CDR3 in amino acids: CASTPSGKHAEQFF. The CDR3 DNA is TGTGCCAGTACTCCCTCAGGGAAACATGCTGAGCAGTTCTTC.

This sequence joins TRBV13 and TRBJ2-5; D possibly corresponds to TRBD1 (5 bases). CDR3 length: 13 amino acids. Germline V gene sequence: CDR1 PRHDT, CDR2 FYEKMQ (reference sequence). Trimming removed 1 base from V and 3 bases from J, with 6 bases in between. The DNA of the CDR3 is TGTGCCAGCAGCTTAGAAGGGGAAGAGACCCAGTACTTC. Amino acids: CASSLEGEETQYF. Combining the CDR3 with reference TRBV13 and TRBJ2-5 gives the whole variable domain AAGVIQSPRHLIKEKRETATLKCYPIPRHDTVYWYQQGPGQDPQFLISFYEKMQSDKGSIPDRFSAQQFSDYHSELNMSSLELGDSALYFCASSLEGEETQYFGPGTRLLVL.